The 8 T cell receptor beta chains in this list originate from one sample, sequenced in a study of technical replicates of blood from a few donors. The assay was immunoSEQ multiplex PCR, and TCRdb's table has in-frame clones only and misses some. The sample shows about 62,000 clones, approximately 89% of them seen only once. The sequencing sample was made of PBMCs. The receptors derive from a human donor in good health. Some clones in this sample may be carry-over from other donors' samples.

This sequence joins TRBV19 and TRBJ1-5; the match to TRBD1 covers 7 bases. Germline loops: CDR1 LNHDA, CDR2 SQIVND (reference sequence). The CDR3 length is 16 residues. Trimming removed 6 bases from V and 2 bases from J; junction bases left unmatched: 10. In nucleotides, the CDR3 is TGTGCCAGTAGACTAAGACAGGGCGAGCGCAATCAGCCCCAGCATTTT. The encoded protein is CASRLRQGERNQPQHF.

This rearrangement joins TRBV2 to TRBJ1-6; D is unclear. Trimming cost V 1 base and J 0 bases, with 10 bases left between them. The CDR3 is made up of 17 amino acids. The germline V gene has CDR1 SNHLY and CDR2 FYNNEI. The CDR3 DNA sequence: TGTGCCAGCAGTGAAGGCGGGGTATACTCCTATAATTCACCCCTCCACTTT. Residues: CASSEGGVYSYNSPLHF.

This clone was observed once. The chain combines TRBV6-6 with TRBJ2-3; TRBD2 might be the D (7 bases). Trimming left V 6 bases short and J 0 bases short, with 16 bases between. Germline V gene sequence: CDR1 MNHNY, CDR2 SVGAGI (reference sequence). The CDR3 runs 16 residues. The CDR3 here is CASRPIAGASTDTQYF. The CDR3 DNA follows: TGTGCCAGCAGGCCTATTGCGGGGGCTAGCACAGATACGCAGTATTTT.

The J gene is TRBJ1-6, the V gene TRBV7-8; no firm D call. CDR3 length equals 17 residues. V lost 7 bases, J lost 3 bases, and 19 bases lay in between. Germline-derived CDR1 and CDR2 are SGHVS and FQNEAQ. This chain's CDR3 is CASTTTFRSIYNSPLHF. CDR3 in DNA: TGTGCCAGCACCACTACCTTCCGCTCTATCTATAATTCACCCCTCCACTTT.

The rearrangement joins TRBV27 to TRBJ1-1, with D possibly matching TRBD1 (6 bases). Between the trimmed V and J ends, which lost 11 bases and 0 bases, there was a span of 22 bases. There are 16 residues in the CDR3. The germline gives CDR1 MNHEY, CDR2 SMNVEV (reference sequence). For the CDR3, the DNA is TGTGCCGGAAAGGCAGGGGCCCTAATGTTGAACACTGAAGCTTTCTTT. Translating it yields CAGKAGALMLNTEAFF.

CDR3 sequence: CASSQALAGGGELFF. CDR3 DNA sequence: TGCGCCAGCAGCCAAGCACTAGCGGGAGGGGGGGAGCTGTTTTTT. The chain carries TRBV4-3 and TRBJ2-2, with 13 bases fitting TRBD2. The V and J ends lost 1 base and 8 bases, in that order; junction bases with no gene match: 1. From germline, CDR1 is LGHNA and CDR2 YSLEER. This CDR3 is 15 amino acids long.

This clone was counted a few times. The chain couples TRBV5-8 to TRBJ2-5, with TRBD2 matching 10 bases. The junction had 13 bases not matched to a gene; V was cut back by 3 bases and J by 5 bases. Germline V gives CDR1 SGHTS, CDR2 YDEGEE. The length of the CDR3 is 17 residues. CDR3 bases: TGTGCCAGCAGCTCCCTAGCGGGGGCCGGGAACGAGGAGACCCAGTACTTC. Translating it yields CASSSLAGAGNEETQYF. Full variable domain (missing parts from reference TRBV5-8 and TRBJ2-5): EAGVTQSPTHLIKTRGQQATLRCSPISGHTSVYWYQQALGLGLQFLLWYDEGEERNRGNFPPRFSGRQFPNYSSELNVNALELEDSALYLCASSSLAGAGNEETQYFGPGTRLLVL.

The rearrangement joins TRBV27 to TRBJ2-7; 7 bases map to TRBD1. After removal of 6 bases from V and 4 bases from J, the junction contained 9 bases not matched to a gene. The CDR3 extends over 14 amino acids. Germline lookup yields CDR1 MNHEY and CDR2 SMNVEV (reference sequence). The CDR3 nucleotides read TGTGCCAGCAGCCCCGGGACAGAGTTTTACGAGCAGTACTTC. Its translation: CASSPGTEFYEQYF.